One sample yielded the 11 T cell receptor beta chains listed below, sequenced in a study of CD8 T cells in ankylosing spondylitis. TCRdb redid the calling of the 5' RACE reads with MiXCR, one entry per CDR3 protein. Of around 330,000 distinct CDR3 sequences in the sample, roughly 10% were seen once. What was sequenced was blood, either unsorted or a sorted T cell fraction (not recorded which). These receptors were obtained from a female donor with ankylosing spondylitis or in good health (not recorded which).

The V call is TRBV4-3, the J call TRBJ2-1; 10 nucleotides line up with TRBD2. The CDR3 has 16 amino acids. The ends lost 0 bases at V and 7 bases at J; junction bases unmatched: 6. Germline values: CDR1 LGHNA, CDR2 YSLEER. The CDR3 DNA sequence: TGCGCCAGCAGCCAAGATCAGCCTAGCGGGAGTAATGAGCAGTTCTTC. Residues: CASSQDQPSGSNEQFF.

This clonotype was recorded many times. This chain connects TRBV5-1 to TRBJ2-5; the match to TRBD1 covers 9 bases. CDR3 size: 14 residues. Germline lookup yields CDR1 SGHRS and CDR2 YFSETQ. The V gene end was trimmed by 4 bases and the J gene end by 6 bases; junction bases not matched to a gene: 7. CDR3 in amino acids: CASSEGQGLKTQYF. The CDR3 nucleotides read TGCGCCAGCAGCGAAGGACAGGGGTTGAAGACCCAGTACTTC.

This clonotype appeared many times. The V gene is TRBV5-1, the J gene TRBJ1-1; TRBD1 might be the D (5 bases). Germline CDR1 reads SGHRS; CDR2 reads YFSETQ. The V end lost 0 bases, the J end lost 7 bases, and 10 bases lay between the germline ends. The CDR3 spans 13 residues. The CDR3 spells CASSLVRGGEAFF. The CDR3 DNA follows: TGCGCCAGCAGCTTGGTTCGGGGCGGTGAAGCTTTCTTT.

This clonotype was found many times. The chain couples TRBV29-1 to TRBJ2-3; D gene unclear. In germline, CDR1 is SQVTM, CDR2 ANQGSEA. The CDR3 has 10 residues. Trimming pared 4 bases from V and 6 bases from J, leaving 5 bases between. CDR3 nucleotide sequence: TGCAGCGTTGCGTTGGATACGCAGTATTTT. This gives the protein CSVALDTQYF.

Ten or more counts support this clonotype. The J gene is TRBJ2-3, the V gene TRBV12-3 or TRBV12-4, with TRBD1 identical over 7 bases. CDR3 size: 15 residues. After removal of 1 base from V and 0 bases from J, the junction contained 1 base not matched to a gene. CDR3 sequence: CASSLEGASTDTQYF. CDR3 bases: TGTGCCAGCAGTTTAGAGGGGGCAAGCACAGATACGCAGTATTTT.

Worth noting for this clonotype: This may stem from a read error, because a much larger clone lies one nucleotide away. The chain employs TRBV27 and TRBJ1-2; D is unresolved. Trimming took 6 bases from V and 9 from J, leaving 14 bases between them. CDR3 length: 12 residues. Per germline, CDR1 MNHEY and CDR2 SMNVEV (reference sequence). The CDR3 loop reads CASRDPWERYTF. The DNA of the CDR3 is TGTGCCAGCAGAGATCCCTGGGAGCGCTACACCTTC.

This clonotype was seen ten or more times. CDR3 coding DNA: TGCGCCAGCAGCTTGACTGACGGGATCGGGAATTCACCCCTCCACTTT. Residues: CASSLTDGIGNSPLHF. This chain connects TRBV5-1 to TRBJ1-6; D unresolved. Trimming left V 1 base short and J 7 bases short, with 15 bases between. The CDR3 spans 16 residues. The germline gives CDR1 SGHRS, CDR2 YFSETQ.

This clonotype was observed at least ten times. The rearrangement uses TRBV20-1 and TRBJ2-1, with 7 positions matching TRBD2. With 0 bases clipped from V and 6 bases from J, the junction kept 5 bases outside the gene matches. Germline V gene lookup returns CDR1 DFQATT and CDR2 SNEGSKA (reference sequence). This CDR3 is 14 amino acids long. The CDR3 DNA reads TGCAGTGCTAGAGACCGACTAGCCCTCAATGAGCAGTTCTTC. Its protein product is CSARDRLALNEQFF.

The chain carries TRBV7-9 and TRBJ2-1; TRBD2 might be the D (6 bases). This CDR3 comprises 13 residues. The ends were cut back, 4 bases at V and 10 bases at J, with 14 bases in the middle. CDR1 is SEHNR, CDR2 FQNEAQ, per germline (reference sequence). CDR3 DNA sequence: TGTGCCAGCAGCTCTGACTCGGGGAGGGAGCAGTTCTTC. As protein: CASSSDSGREQFF.

This clonotype was observed many times. J is TRBJ2-2 and V is TRBV7-9; no definite D call. Trimming stripped 2 bases from V and 7 bases from J, with 14 bases between. Per the germline V gene, CDR1 is SEHNR and CDR2 is FQNEAQ (reference sequence). This CDR3 comprises 15 residues. CDR3 nucleotides: TGTGCCAGCAGCTTATCATGGAAAGAACTCGGGGAGCTGTTTTTT. Translating it yields CASSLSWKELGELFF.

The sample holds many counts of this clonotype. The chain links TRBV10-3 to TRBJ2-2; 7 bases are shared with TRBD2. The CDR3 runs 17 residues. V shed 4 bases and J 4 bases; nucleotides not matched to a gene: 12. The germline CDR1 and CDR2 sequences are ENHRY and SYGVKD. Here the CDR3 reads CAISVASGMSSTGELFF. CDR3 DNA sequence: TGTGCCATCAGTGTTGCCAGCGGGATGTCGTCCACCGGGGAGCTGTTTTTT.